What follows describes a single T cell receptor beta chain. Assay: immunoSEQ multiplex PCR; the TCRdb copy retains only in-frame clones and omits some. Seen here are about 70,000 clones, 75% to 90% observed once, and the top ten hold roughly 20%. The data are from a study of blood T cell repertoires in COVID-19. Across the study: T cells, B-cell-depleted T cells, or PBMCs supplied cDNA or gDNA.

This CDR3 comprises 13 residues. The V gene end was trimmed by 7 bases and the J gene end by 3 bases; junction bases not matched to a gene: 5. Germline-derived CDR1 and CDR2 are SGHRS and YFSETQ. J is TRBJ2-5 and V is TRBV5-1; 8 nucleotides match TRBD1. Sequenced input: peripheral blood. The TCR sequence derives from a man between 65 and 85 years old who had recovered from COVID-19. The CDR3 spells CASRTGIKETQYF. The CDR3 DNA is TGCGCCAGCCGGACAGGGATCAAAGAGACCCAGTACTTC.